The 15 T cell receptor beta chains listed next were all sequenced from one sample in a study of T cells expressing NK-cell markers. TCRdb reanalyzed the 5' RACE reads, giving one entry per CDR3 protein sequence and no DNA. The sample table sets out 550,000 to 600,000 distinct CDR3 sequences. The source material was blood T cells: a sorted CD56 or NKG2C T cell subset, CD4+ or CD8+ T cells, or bulk PBMC T cells (not recorded which). These receptors were collected from a man aged 18-30 years in good health.

The V and J genes are TRBV20-1 and TRBJ2-3; the TCRdb D gene call, TRBD1, has no DNA to confirm it. The CDR3 extends over 15 amino acids. Germline CDR1 is DFQATT and CDR2 is SNEGSKA (reference sequence). CDR3 sequence: CSATPDPAGTDTQYF.

This chain joins TRBV20-1 and TRBJ2-3; the D call of TRBD2 rests on TCRdb alone, since no DNA is present to check it. The CDR3 has 13 residues. Looked up from germline, CDR1 is DFQATT and CDR2 is SNEGSKA (reference sequence). The CDR3: CSAIKPSTDTQYF.

The chain has TRBV12-3 or TRBV12-4 and TRBJ1-2; TCRdb lists TRBD1, though no DNA is available to test this call. The CDR3 is 13 amino acids. The CDR3 reads CASSRDLNYGYTF.

The chain joins TRBV20-1 to TRBJ1-4. This CDR3 comprises 14 residues. Per germline, CDR1 DFQATT and CDR2 SNEGSKA (reference sequence). The CDR3 spells CSATGSATNEKLFF.

The rearrangement joins TRBV3-1 to TRBJ2-1; TCRdb reports TRBD2, a call that lacks DNA to check it against. CDR1 and CDR2 from the germline V gene are LGHDT and YNNKEL (reference sequence). CDR3 length equals 14 residues. CDR3 protein: CASSPEGLTNEQFF.

J is TRBJ1-2 and V is TRBV7-2; the TRBD1 assignment by TCRdb is unverifiable without DNA. The germline V gene has CDR1 SGHTA and CDR2 FQGNSA. The CDR3 loop spans 13 amino acids. CDR3 loop: CASSSRGPGGYTF. The complete variable domain, with remaining parts taken from reference TRBV7-2 and TRBJ1-2, reads GAGVSQSPSNKVTEKGKDVELRCDPISGHTALYWYRQSLGQGLEFLIYFQGNSAPDKSGLPSDRFSAERTGGSVSTLTIQRTQQEDSAVYLCASSSRGPGGYTFGSGTRLTVV.

The rearrangement links TRBV24-1 to TRBJ2-5; there is no DNA to check the TCRdb D call of TRBD2. CDR1 KGHDR and CDR2 SFDVKD come from the germline V gene. This CDR3 comprises 14 residues. The CDR3: CATSVGGLGGTQYF.

The gene calls are TRBV3-1 and TRBJ2-3; no DNA is available, so the TRBD1 call from TCRdb remains unchecked. This CDR3 comprises 13 residues. The germline V gene encodes CDR1 LGHDT and CDR2 YNNKEL (reference sequence). CDR3 residues: CASGDRGTDTQYF.

The gene calls are TRBV3-1 and TRBJ2-1; TCRdb names TRBD1, which stays unverified in the absence of DNA. Germline assignment: CDR1 LGHDT and CDR2 YNNKEL (reference sequence). This CDR3 is 15 amino acids long. The CDR3 here is CASSYGLGLYNEQFF.

The chain uses TRBV30 and TRBJ2-7. Per the germline V gene, CDR1 is GTSNPN and CDR2 is SVGIG (reference sequence). The CDR3 has 11 residues. The CDR3 region is CAWRADYEQYF.

The chain links TRBV27 to TRBJ2-3; the TCRdb call, TRBD2, lacks DNA for checking. Germline assignment: CDR1 MNHEY and CDR2 SMNVEV (reference sequence). The CDR3 totals 15 residues. CDR3 region: CASSLIAGNTDTQYF.

V gene TRBV20-1 combines with J gene TRBJ2-3; the D call from TCRdb, TRBD2, cannot be confirmed without DNA. The CDR3 totals 16 residues. Germline V gene data show CDR1 as DFQATT and CDR2 as SNEGSKA (reference sequence). CDR3 sequence: CSIRRGLAGSTDTQYF.

This chain joins TRBV19 and TRBJ2-1; with no DNA, the TCRdb D assignment of TRBD2 cannot be verified. Germline V CDR1 and CDR2: LNHDA, SQIVND (reference sequence). The CDR3 has 17 amino acids. The CDR3 region is CASSIDPEGSSYNEQFF. The whole variable domain, filled in from reference TRBV19 and TRBJ2-1, reads DGGITQSPKYLFRKEGQNVTLSCEQNLNHDAMYWYRQDPGQGLRLIYYSQIVNDFQKGDIAEGYSVSREKKESFPLTVTSAQKNPTAFYLCASSIDPEGSSYNEQFFGPGTRLTVL.

The chain combines TRBV20-1 with TRBJ1-3. CDR1 and CDR2 (germline): DFQATT, SNEGSKA (reference sequence). This CDR3 has 12 amino acids. Here the CDR3 reads CSARDLGNTIYF.

This chain connects TRBV4-2 to TRBJ2-7; TCRdb lists TRBD2, though no DNA is available to test this call. CDR1 is LGHNA, CDR2 YNFKEQ, per germline. The CDR3 is 20 amino acids. CDR3 loop: CASSQDFLSNGLAGKYEQYF.